This is a list of T cell receptor beta chains from one sample in a study of CD8+ T cells in alopecia areata. Some clones are missing from TCRdb's copy, which holds only in-frame ones; the method was immunoSEQ multiplex PCR. The sample has about 150,000 clones, 85% to 90% seen once. The sample was CD8+ T cells sorted from blood, taken at week 0. Source of these receptors: a human donor with alopecia areata. Each CDR3 is given with its conserved first and last residue. D genes are given only for firm matches. Clone size appears in some rows only: once, few, many, or a class for an expanded clone.

D gene: TRBD2
clone size: NA
V gene: TRBV29-1
J gene: TRBJ2-1
CDR3 DNA: TGCAGCGTTGAAGATCTGAGGCTAGCGGTGAAAGGGAATGAGCAGTTCTTC
CDR3 protein: CSVEDLRLAVKGNEQFF

D gene: TRBD1
clone size: NA
V gene: TRBV7-9
J gene: TRBJ1-1
CDR3 DNA: TGTGCCAGCACCCCAGTGCAGGGGGCGAACACTGAAGCTTTCTTT
CDR3 protein: CASTPVQGANTEAFF

D gene: NA
clone size: few
V gene: TRBV29-1
J gene: TRBJ2-5
CDR3 DNA: TGCAGCGTTGAAGGAGGGCCCACAGGGTTGTTAGAGACCCAGTACTTC
CDR3 protein: CSVEGGPTGLLETQYF

D gene: TRBD1
clone size: NA
V gene: TRBV6-5
J gene: TRBJ2-3
CDR3 DNA: TGTGCCAGCAACCCGGGACAGGGGGGGGATACGCAGTATTTT
CDR3 protein: CASNPGQGGDTQYF

D gene: NA
clone size: few
V gene: TRBV7-9
J gene: TRBJ2-1
CDR3 DNA: TGTGCCAGCAGCCCCGGGACTTTCAATGAGCAGTTCTTC
CDR3 protein: CASSPGTFNEQFF

D gene: NA
clone size: NA
V gene: TRBV5-1
J gene: TRBJ2-1
CDR3 DNA: TGCGCCAGCAGCTTGCCCGGGGTCGAGCAGTTCTTC
CDR3 protein: CASSLPGVEQFF

D gene: NA
clone size: NA
V gene: TRBV27
J gene: TRBJ2-3
CDR3 DNA: TGTGCCAGCAGTCCACTCGATACAGCTTCTAGCACAGATACGCAGTATTTT
CDR3 protein: CASSPLDTASSTDTQYF

D gene: TRBD1
clone size: once
V gene: TRBV30
J gene: TRBJ2-1
CDR3 DNA: TGTGCCTCCTCGTCGACAGGGGCTGAGCAGTTCTTC
CDR3 protein: CASSSTGAEQFF

D gene: NA
clone size: NA
V gene: TRBV6-5
J gene: TRBJ2-6
CDR3 DNA: TGTGCCAGCGTCGACAGACTCTCTGGGGCCAACGTCCTGACTTTC
CDR3 protein: CASVDRLSGANVLTF

D gene: TRBD2
clone size: once
V gene: TRBV6-5
J gene: TRBJ2-1
CDR3 DNA: TGTGCCAGCAGTTTGGTAGGGACTAGCGTTGAGCAGTTCTTC
CDR3 protein: CASSLVGTSVEQFF

D gene: NA
clone size: few
V gene: TRBV5-4
J gene: TRBJ2-4
CDR3 DNA: TGTGCCAGCAGCTTAGGGCGGGGCCTAGCCAAAAACATTCAGTACTTC
CDR3 protein: CASSLGRGLAKNIQYF

D gene: TRBD2
clone size: NA
V gene: TRBV29-1
J gene: TRBJ2-1
CDR3 DNA: TGCAGCGTTGATAGCGGGAATGAGCAGCTCTTC
CDR3 protein: CSVDSGNEQLF

D gene: TRBD1
clone size: NA
V gene: TRBV4-1
J gene: TRBJ2-7
CDR3 DNA: TGCGCCAGCAGCCGTGGACAGGGATCCTACGAGCAGTACTTC
CDR3 protein: CASSRGQGSYEQYF

D gene: NA
clone size: once
V gene: TRBV30
J gene: TRBJ2-7
CDR3 DNA: TGTGCCTGGAGCCTAAGAGTAGGGTCTCTTGTTTACGAGCAGTACTTC
CDR3 protein: CAWSLRVGSLVYEQYF

D gene: NA
clone size: NA
V gene: TRBV29-1
J gene: TRBJ1-1
CDR3 DNA: TGCAGCGTTGAGCCGGGGGACACTGAAGCTTTCTTT
CDR3 protein: CSVEPGDTEAFF

D gene: NA
clone size: NA
V gene: TRBV10-2
J gene: TRBJ1-2
CDR3 DNA: TGCGCCAGCAGTGAGTCTTACTATGGCTACACCTTC
CDR3 protein: CASSESYYGYTF

D gene: TRBD2
clone size: NA
V gene: TRBV29-1
J gene: TRBJ2-7
CDR3 DNA: TGCAGCGTTGAAGATCCGGAGCGGGGGAGAACCTACGAGCAGTACTTC
CDR3 protein: CSVEDPERGRTYEQYF

D gene: NA
clone size: NA
V gene: TRBV7-9
J gene: TRBJ1-2
CDR3 DNA: TGTGCCAGCAACAGGGAAAACTATGGCTACACCTTC
CDR3 protein: CASNRENYGYTF

D gene: NA
clone size: NA
V gene: TRBV10-3
J gene: TRBJ2-1
CDR3 DNA: TGTGCCATCAGTGTTCCGGGGTTACGGGGTGAGCAGTTCTTC
CDR3 protein: CAISVPGLRGEQFF

D gene: NA
clone size: few
V gene: TRBV4-2
J gene: TRBJ1-5
CDR3 DNA: TGTGCCAGCAGCCAAGAGCGGGGCCAGCCCCAGCATTTT
CDR3 protein: CASSQERGQPQHF

D gene: NA
clone size: NA
V gene: TRBV6-5
J gene: TRBJ2-1
CDR3 DNA: TGTGCCAGCAGTTTAGGGGTGAATGAGCAGTTCTTC
CDR3 protein: CASSLGVNEQFF

D gene: NA
clone size: few
V gene: TRBV11-2
J gene: TRBJ2-6
CDR3 DNA: TGTGCCAGCAGCTTGAGGACCGGACAGATCTCTGGGGCCAACGTCCTGACTTTC
CDR3 protein: CASSLRTGQISGANVLTF

D gene: TRBD2
clone size: NA
V gene: TRBV7-6
J gene: TRBJ2-1
CDR3 DNA: TGTGCCAGCAGCTTAGCCCTGCGGGAGATGGGGGAGGAGCAGTTCTTC
CDR3 protein: CASSLALREMGEEQFF

D gene: TRBD1
clone size: NA
V gene: TRBV5-6
J gene: TRBJ1-5
CDR3 DNA: TGTGCCAGCAGCGTAGCCCGGGGACAGGGAGGGTATCAGCCCCAGCATTTT
CDR3 protein: CASSVARGQGGYQPQHF

D gene: NA
clone size: NA
V gene: TRBV11-2
J gene: TRBJ2-3
CDR3 DNA: TGTGCCAGCAGCTTAGTGATATGGGCAGACACAGATACGCAGTATTTT
CDR3 protein: CASSLVIWADTDTQYF

D gene: TRBD2
clone size: NA
V gene: TRBV19
J gene: TRBJ2-1
CDR3 DNA: TGTGCCAGCCGACTAGCGGAGAGCACTGAGCAGTTCTTC
CDR3 protein: CASRLAESTEQFF

D gene: NA
clone size: NA
V gene: TRBV5-5
J gene: TRBJ2-7
CDR3 DNA: TGTGCCAGCAGCTTGAACGAGCAGTACTTC
CDR3 protein: CASSLNEQYF

D gene: NA
clone size: NA
V gene: TRBV5-6
J gene: TRBJ2-1
CDR3 DNA: TGTGCCAGCAGTTGGAGACAGTACAATGAGCAGTTCTTC
CDR3 protein: CASSWRQYNEQFF

D gene: NA
clone size: NA
V gene: TRBV10-3
J gene: TRBJ1-1
CDR3 DNA: TGTGCCATCAGTGAGGGAACACTGAACGCTTTCTTT
CDR3 protein: CAISEGTLNAFF

D gene: TRBD1
clone size: once
V gene: TRBV2
J gene: TRBJ2-6
CDR3 DNA: TGTGCCAGCAGTGATGATGGGACAGGGACCAGCTCTGGGGCCAACGTCCTGACTTTC
CDR3 protein: CASSDDGTGTSSGANVLTF

D gene: TRBD1
clone size: NA
V gene: TRBV6-1
J gene: TRBJ2-4
CDR3 DNA: TGTGCCAGCAGTGCCTCAATTCCCGGGACAGAAGCCAAAAACATTCAGTACTTC
CDR3 protein: CASSASIPGTEAKNIQYF

D gene: NA
clone size: NA
V gene: TRBV4-1
J gene: TRBJ2-1
CDR3 DNA: TGCGCCAGCAGCCAAGATAACCTAGCGGAGCAGTTCTTC
CDR3 protein: CASSQDNLAEQFF

D gene: NA
clone size: NA
V gene: TRBV29-1
J gene: TRBJ2-7
CDR3 DNA: TGCAGCGTTCCTCTTCGGGGCGAGCAGTACTTC
CDR3 protein: CSVPLRGEQYF

D gene: TRBD2
clone size: NA
V gene: TRBV29-1
J gene: TRBJ2-1
CDR3 DNA: TGCAGCGTTGAGCCCGGGACTAGTCCCTACAATGAGCAGTTCTTC
CDR3 protein: CSVEPGTSPYNEQFF

D gene: NA
clone size: NA
V gene: TRBV6-1
J gene: TRBJ2-1
CDR3 DNA: TGTGCCAGCAGTGAACGGGATGAGCAGTTCTTC
CDR3 protein: CASSERDEQFF

D gene: NA
clone size: NA
V gene: TRBV29-1
J gene: TRBJ2-7
CDR3 DNA: TGCAGTGCCGGGACGGCCTACGAGCAGTACTTC
CDR3 protein: CSAGTAYEQYF

D gene: TRBD1
clone size: NA
V gene: TRBV19
J gene: TRBJ2-7
CDR3 DNA: TGTGCCAGTAGTACGCCGATGCGACAGGGTTCCTACGAGCAGTACTTC
CDR3 protein: CASSTPMRQGSYEQYF

D gene: NA
clone size: NA
V gene: TRBV13
J gene: TRBJ2-6
CDR3 DNA: TGTGCCAGCAGCTTAGAGGGGTCCGGGGCCAACGTCCTGACTTTC
CDR3 protein: CASSLEGSGANVLTF

D gene: TRBD1
clone size: NA
V gene: TRBV9
J gene: TRBJ2-7
CDR3 DNA: TGTGCCAGCAGCGTAGGACCGGGTGAGTGGAGCCCAGGGGGATACGAGCAGTACTTC
CDR3 protein: CASSVGPGEWSPGGYEQYF

D gene: TRBD1
clone size: NA
V gene: TRBV7-2
J gene: TRBJ2-7
CDR3 DNA: TGTGCCAGCAGCCGGACAGGGTACGAGCAGTACTTC
CDR3 protein: CASSRTGYEQYF

D gene: NA
clone size: NA
V gene: TRBV5-1
J gene: TRBJ2-3
CDR3 DNA: TGCGCCAGCAGCTTGGAGGCCAGGATAAACACAGATACGCAGTATTTT
CDR3 protein: CASSLEARINTDTQYF

D gene: NA
clone size: NA
V gene: TRBV29-1
J gene: TRBJ2-1
CDR3 DNA: TGCAGCGTCCCAGAGAATGAGCAGTTCTTC
CDR3 protein: CSVPENEQFF

D gene: TRBD2
clone size: NA
V gene: TRBV7-2
J gene: TRBJ2-5
CDR3 DNA: TGTGCCAGCAGCTGGACTAGCGGGATACAAGAGACCCAGTACTTC
CDR3 protein: CASSWTSGIQETQYF

D gene: NA
clone size: NA
V gene: TRBV19
J gene: TRBJ2-3
CDR3 DNA: TGTGCCAGTAGTACCCTTCCTGTAGATACGCAGTATTTT
CDR3 protein: CASSTLPVDTQYF

D gene: NA
clone size: NA
V gene: TRBV27
J gene: TRBJ1-5
CDR3 DNA: TGTGCCAGCAGTTTCGGTACGGTGGGCAATCAGCCCCAGCATTTT
CDR3 protein: CASSFGTVGNQPQHF

D gene: NA
clone size: NA
V gene: TRBV4-1
J gene: TRBJ1-2
CDR3 DNA: TGCGCCAGCAGCCAAGATATGGCAGTAAACTATGGCTACACCTTC
CDR3 protein: CASSQDMAVNYGYTF

D gene: NA
clone size: NA
V gene: TRBV2
J gene: TRBJ2-7
CDR3 DNA: TGTGCCAGCAGTGAAGAGGGCCCGCTCTACGAGCAGTACTTC
CDR3 protein: CASSEEGPLYEQYF

D gene: TRBD2
clone size: once
V gene: TRBV7-6
J gene: TRBJ2-1
CDR3 DNA: TGTGCCAGCAGCTCCGACGGGGGGTCCAATGAGCAGTTCTTC
CDR3 protein: CASSSDGGSNEQFF

D gene: NA
clone size: NA
V gene: TRBV7-9
J gene: TRBJ2-7
CDR3 DNA: TGTGCCAGCAGCTCCACGAACTACGAGCAGTACTTC
CDR3 protein: CASSSTNYEQYF

D gene: TRBD1
clone size: NA
V gene: TRBV11-1
J gene: TRBJ2-5
CDR3 DNA: TGTGCCAGCAGCTTAGTGGGGGACAGGGGACAAGAGACCCAGTACTTC
CDR3 protein: CASSLVGDRGQETQYF

D gene: NA
clone size: NA
V gene: TRBV7-6
J gene: TRBJ2-1
CDR3 DNA: TGTGCCAGCAGCTTAGATGGCTTGGGCAATGAGCAGTTCTTC
CDR3 protein: CASSLDGLGNEQFF

D gene: NA
clone size: once
V gene: TRBV4-2
J gene: TRBJ2-2
CDR3 DNA: TGTGCCAGCAGCCAAGAGGCGGGGCTGAACACCGGGGAGCTGTTTTTT
CDR3 protein: CASSQEAGLNTGELFF

D gene: NA
clone size: NA
V gene: TRBV9
J gene: TRBJ2-1
CDR3 DNA: TGTGCCAGCAGCGTAGAGTCCTCCCGCGGAAATGAGCAGTTCTTC
CDR3 protein: CASSVESSRGNEQFF

D gene: TRBD2
clone size: NA
V gene: TRBV6-4
J gene: TRBJ2-3
CDR3 DNA: TGTGCCAGCAGTGAACTAGCGGGCACCGGTAGCACAGATACGCAGTATTTT
CDR3 protein: CASSELAGTGSTDTQYF